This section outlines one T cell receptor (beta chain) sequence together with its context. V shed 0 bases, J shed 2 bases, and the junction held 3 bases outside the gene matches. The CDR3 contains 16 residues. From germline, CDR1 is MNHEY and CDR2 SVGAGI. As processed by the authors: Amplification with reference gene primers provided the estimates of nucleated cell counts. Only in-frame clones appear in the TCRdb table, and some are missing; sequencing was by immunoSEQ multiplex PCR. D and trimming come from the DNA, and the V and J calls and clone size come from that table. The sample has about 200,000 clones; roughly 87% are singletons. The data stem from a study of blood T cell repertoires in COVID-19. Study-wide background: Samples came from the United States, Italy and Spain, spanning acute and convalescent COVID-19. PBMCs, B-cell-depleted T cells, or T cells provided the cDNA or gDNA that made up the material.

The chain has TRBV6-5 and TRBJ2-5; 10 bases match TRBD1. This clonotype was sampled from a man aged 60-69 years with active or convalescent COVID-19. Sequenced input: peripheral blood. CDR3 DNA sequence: TGTGCCAGCAGTTACTCGACAGGGGGCGGACAAGAGACCCAGTACTTC. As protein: CASSYSTGGGQETQYF.